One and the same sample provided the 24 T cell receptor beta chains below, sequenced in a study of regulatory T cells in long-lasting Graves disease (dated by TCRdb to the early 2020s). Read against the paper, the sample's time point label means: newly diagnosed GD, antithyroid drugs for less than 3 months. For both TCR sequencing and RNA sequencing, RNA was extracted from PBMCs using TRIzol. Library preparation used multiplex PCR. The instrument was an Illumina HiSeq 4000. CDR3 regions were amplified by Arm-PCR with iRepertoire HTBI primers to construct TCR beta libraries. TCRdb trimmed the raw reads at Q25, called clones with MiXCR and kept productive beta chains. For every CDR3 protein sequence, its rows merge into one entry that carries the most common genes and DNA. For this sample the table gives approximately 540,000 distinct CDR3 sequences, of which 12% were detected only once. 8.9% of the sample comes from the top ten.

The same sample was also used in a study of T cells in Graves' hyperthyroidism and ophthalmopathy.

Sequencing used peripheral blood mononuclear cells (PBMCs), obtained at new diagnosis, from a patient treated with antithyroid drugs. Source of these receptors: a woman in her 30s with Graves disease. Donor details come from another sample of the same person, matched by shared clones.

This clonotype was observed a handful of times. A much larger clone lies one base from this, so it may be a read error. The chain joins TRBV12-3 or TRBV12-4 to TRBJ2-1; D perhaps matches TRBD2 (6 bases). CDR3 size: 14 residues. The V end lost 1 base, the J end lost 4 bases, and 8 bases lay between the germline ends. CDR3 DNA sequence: TGTGCCAGCAGTTTAGGGACTATGTACAATGAGCAGTTCTTC. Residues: CASSLGTMYNEQFF.

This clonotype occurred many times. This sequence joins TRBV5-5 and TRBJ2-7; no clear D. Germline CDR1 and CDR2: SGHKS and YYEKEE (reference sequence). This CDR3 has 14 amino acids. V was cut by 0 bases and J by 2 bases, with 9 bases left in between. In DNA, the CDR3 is TGTGCCAGCAGCTTGGAACAGCCGCCCTACGAGCAGTACTTC. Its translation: CASSLEQPPYEQYF.

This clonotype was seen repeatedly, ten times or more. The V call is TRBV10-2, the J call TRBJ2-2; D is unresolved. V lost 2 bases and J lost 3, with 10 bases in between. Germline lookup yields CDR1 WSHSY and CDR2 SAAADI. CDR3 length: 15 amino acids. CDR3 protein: CASSEVRRYTGELFF. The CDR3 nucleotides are TGCGCCAGCAGTGAGGTCAGGCGGTACACCGGGGAGCTGTTTTTT.

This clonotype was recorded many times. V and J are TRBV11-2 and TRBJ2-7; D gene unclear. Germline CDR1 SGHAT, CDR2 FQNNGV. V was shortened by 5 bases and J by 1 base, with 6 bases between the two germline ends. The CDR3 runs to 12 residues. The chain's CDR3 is CASSRFSYEQYF. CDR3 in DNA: TGTGCCAGCAGCAGGTTTTCCTACGAGCAGTACTTC.

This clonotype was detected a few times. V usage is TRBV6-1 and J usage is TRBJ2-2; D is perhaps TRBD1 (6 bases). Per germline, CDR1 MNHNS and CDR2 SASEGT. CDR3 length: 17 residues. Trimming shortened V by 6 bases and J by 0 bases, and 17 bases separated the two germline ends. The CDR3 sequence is CASRLGGRGTNTGELFF. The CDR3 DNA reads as TGTGCCAGCAGGTTAGGGGGACGGGGAACGAACACCGGGGAGCTGTTTTTT.

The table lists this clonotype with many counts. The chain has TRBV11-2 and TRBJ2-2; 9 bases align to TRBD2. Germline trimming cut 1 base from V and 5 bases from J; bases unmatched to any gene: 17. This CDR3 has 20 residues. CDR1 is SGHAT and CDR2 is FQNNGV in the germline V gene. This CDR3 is CASSLAAGGSRYTVTGELFF. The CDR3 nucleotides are TGTGCCAGCAGCTTAGCAGCGGGAGGTAGTCGGTACACTGTGACCGGGGAGCTGTTTTTT.

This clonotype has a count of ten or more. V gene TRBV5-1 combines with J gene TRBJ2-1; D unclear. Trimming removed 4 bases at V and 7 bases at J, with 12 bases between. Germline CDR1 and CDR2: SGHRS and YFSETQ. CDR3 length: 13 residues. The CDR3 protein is CASSPLIGNEQFF. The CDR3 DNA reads TGCGCCAGCAGCCCGTTAATCGGAAATGAGCAGTTCTTC.

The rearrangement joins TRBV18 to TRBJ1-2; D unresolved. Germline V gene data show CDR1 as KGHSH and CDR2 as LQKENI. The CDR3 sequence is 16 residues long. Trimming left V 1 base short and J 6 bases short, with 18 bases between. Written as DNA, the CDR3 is TGTGCCAGCTCACCACGGAATGGGGTTGAGGTTGATGGCTACACCTTC. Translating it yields CASSPRNGVEVDGYTF.

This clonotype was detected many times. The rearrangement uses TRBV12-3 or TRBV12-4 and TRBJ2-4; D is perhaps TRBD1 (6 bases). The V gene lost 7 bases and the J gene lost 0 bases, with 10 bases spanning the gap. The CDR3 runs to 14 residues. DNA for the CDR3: TGTGCCAGCAACGGACAGCTAGCCAAAAACATTCAGTACTTC. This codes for CASNGQLAKNIQYF.

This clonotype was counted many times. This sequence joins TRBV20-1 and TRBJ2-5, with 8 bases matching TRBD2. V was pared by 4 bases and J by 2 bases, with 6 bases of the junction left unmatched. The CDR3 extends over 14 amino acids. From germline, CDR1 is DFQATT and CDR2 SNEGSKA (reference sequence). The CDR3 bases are TGCAGTGCTAACCTAGCGGGCCGTCAAGAGACCCAGTACTTC. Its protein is CSANLAGRQETQYF.

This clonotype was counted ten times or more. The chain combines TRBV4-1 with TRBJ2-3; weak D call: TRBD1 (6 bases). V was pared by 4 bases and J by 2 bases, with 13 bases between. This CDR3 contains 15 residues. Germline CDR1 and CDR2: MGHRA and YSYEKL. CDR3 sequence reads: CASSLWTETTDTQYF. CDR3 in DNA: TGCGCCAGCAGCCTCTGGACAGAAACCACAGATACGCAGTATTTT.

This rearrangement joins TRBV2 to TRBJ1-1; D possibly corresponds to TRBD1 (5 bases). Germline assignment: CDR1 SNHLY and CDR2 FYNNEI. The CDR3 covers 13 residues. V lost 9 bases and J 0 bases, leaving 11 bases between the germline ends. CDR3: CARGGKVNTEAFF. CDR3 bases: TGTGCCAGGGGGGGGAAGGTGAACACTGAAGCTTTCTTT. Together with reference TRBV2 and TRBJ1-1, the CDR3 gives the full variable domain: EPEVTQTPSHQVTQMGQEVILRCVPISNHLYFYWYRQILGQKVEFLVSFYNNEISEKSEIFDDQFSVERPDGSNFTLKIRSTKLEDSAMYFCARGGKVNTEAFFGQGTRLTVV.

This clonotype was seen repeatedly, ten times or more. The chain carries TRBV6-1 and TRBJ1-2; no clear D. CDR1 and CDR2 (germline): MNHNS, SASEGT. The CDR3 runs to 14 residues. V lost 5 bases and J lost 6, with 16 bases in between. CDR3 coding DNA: TGTGCCAGCAGTCAAGGCGGGGATCGCAATGGCTACACCTTC. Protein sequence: CASSQGGDRNGYTF.

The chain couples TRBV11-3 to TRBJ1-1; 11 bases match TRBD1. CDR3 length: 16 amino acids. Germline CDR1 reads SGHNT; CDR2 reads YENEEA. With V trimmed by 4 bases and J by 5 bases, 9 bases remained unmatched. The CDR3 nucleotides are TGTGCCAGCAGCTCCCGCTGGGGACAGGGGGAAACTGAAGCTTTCTTT. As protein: CASSSRWGQGETEAFF.

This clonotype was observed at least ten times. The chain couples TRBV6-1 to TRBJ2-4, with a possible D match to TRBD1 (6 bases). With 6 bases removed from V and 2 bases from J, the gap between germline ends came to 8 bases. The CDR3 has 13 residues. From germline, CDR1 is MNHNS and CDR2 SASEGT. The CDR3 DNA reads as TGTGCCAGCAGACAGGGATCCAAAAACATTCAGTACTTC. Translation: CASRQGSKNIQYF.

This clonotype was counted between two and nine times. CDR3 in amino acids: CASSQVVGTGIHEQYF. CDR3 bases: TGCGCCAGCAGCCAAGTCGTTGGGACAGGGATCCACGAGCAGTACTTC. The chain uses TRBV4-3 and TRBJ2-7, with 9 bases matching TRBD1. In germline, CDR1 is LGHNA, CDR2 YSLEER. The trim removed 1 base at V and 5 bases at J, leaving 9 bases unmatched. This CDR3 region has 16 residues.

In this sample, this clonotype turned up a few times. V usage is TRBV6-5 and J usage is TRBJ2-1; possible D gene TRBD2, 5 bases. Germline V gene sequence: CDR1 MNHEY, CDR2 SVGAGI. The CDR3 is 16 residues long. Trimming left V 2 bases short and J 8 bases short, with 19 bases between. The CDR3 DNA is TGTGCCAGCAGTTACGGTGGCCGCGGGCTCTGGGATGAGCAGTTCTTC. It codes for CASSYGGRGLWDEQFF.

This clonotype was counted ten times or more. CDR3 residues: CASHSGRASYNEQFF. DNA for the CDR3: TGTGCCAGCCATAGCGGGAGGGCCTCCTACAATGAGCAGTTCTTC. The chain employs TRBV12-3 or TRBV12-4 and TRBJ2-1; 11 bases match TRBD2. Losses at the gene ends were 8 bases for V and 0 bases for J; bases not matched to a gene: 3. The CDR3 length is 15 residues.

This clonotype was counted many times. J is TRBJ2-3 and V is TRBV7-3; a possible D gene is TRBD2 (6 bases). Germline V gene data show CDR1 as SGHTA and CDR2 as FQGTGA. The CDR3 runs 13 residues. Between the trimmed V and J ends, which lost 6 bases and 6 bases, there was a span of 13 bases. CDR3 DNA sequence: TGTGCCAGCAGAAAAACTGGAGGGGATACGCAGTATTTT. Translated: CASRKTGGDTQYF. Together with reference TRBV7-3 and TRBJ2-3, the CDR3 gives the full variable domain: GAGVSQTPSNKVTEKGKYVELRCDPISGHTALYWYRQSLGQGPEFLIYFQGTGAADDSGLPNDRFFAVRPEGSVSTLKIQRTERGDSAVYLCASRKTGGDTQYFGPGTRLTVL.

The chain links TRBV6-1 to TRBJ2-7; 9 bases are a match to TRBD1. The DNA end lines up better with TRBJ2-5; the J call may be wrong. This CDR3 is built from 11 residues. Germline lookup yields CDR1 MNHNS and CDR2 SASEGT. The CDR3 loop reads CASGQGETQYF. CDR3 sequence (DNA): TGTGCCAGTGGACAGGGGGAGACCCAGTACTTC.

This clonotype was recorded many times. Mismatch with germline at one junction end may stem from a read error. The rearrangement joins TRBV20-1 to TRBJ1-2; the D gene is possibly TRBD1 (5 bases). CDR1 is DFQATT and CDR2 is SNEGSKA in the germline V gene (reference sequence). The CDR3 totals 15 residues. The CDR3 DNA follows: TGCAGTGCTGGAGACGGGACGGATAAACGATATGGCTACACCTTC. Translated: CSAGDGTDKRYGYTF.

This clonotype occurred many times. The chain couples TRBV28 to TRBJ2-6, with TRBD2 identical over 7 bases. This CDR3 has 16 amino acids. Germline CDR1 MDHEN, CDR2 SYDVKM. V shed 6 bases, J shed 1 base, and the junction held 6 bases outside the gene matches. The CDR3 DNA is TGTGCCAGCAGGGGGGGGGGTAGATCTGGGGCCAACGTCCTGACTTTC. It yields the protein CASRGGGRSGANVLTF. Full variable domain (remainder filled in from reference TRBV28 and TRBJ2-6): DVKVTQSSRYLVKRTGEKVFLECVQDMDHENMFWYRQDPGLGLRLIYFSYDVKMKEKGDIPEGYSVSREKKERFSLILESASTNQTSMYLCASRGGGRSGANVLTFGAGSRLTVL.

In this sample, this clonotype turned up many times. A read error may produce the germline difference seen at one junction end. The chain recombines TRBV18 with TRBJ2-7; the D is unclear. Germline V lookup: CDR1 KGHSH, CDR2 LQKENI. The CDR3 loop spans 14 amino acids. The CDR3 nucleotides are TGTGCCAGCTCACCGAAGGCCCCCTCCTCCGAGCAGTACTTC. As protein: CASSPKAPSSEQYF.

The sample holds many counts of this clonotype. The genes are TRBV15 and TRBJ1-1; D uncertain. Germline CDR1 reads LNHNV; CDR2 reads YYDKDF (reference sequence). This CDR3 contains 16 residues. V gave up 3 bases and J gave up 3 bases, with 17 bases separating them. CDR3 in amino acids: CATSSSVGRLDTEAFF. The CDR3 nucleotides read TGTGCCACCAGCAGTTCTGTGGGGAGGTTGGACACTGAAGCTTTCTTT.